This T cell receptor (beta chain) was identified in a study of PD-L1 blockade in urothelial cancer. Study overall: Of approximately 29 patients, about two dozen were males with bladder-origin urothelial cancer. Samples came from 3 weeks, at the second dose, and 6 weeks into treatment. There were a median of approximately 130,000 T cells in blood samples. Study-wide points: Blood clones associated with the tumor expanded more at 3 weeks in durable-benefit patients.

This clone is medium-sized within its sample. What it recognizes is unknown. Specified time point: peripheral blood 6 weeks after treatment start. The CDR3 has 12 amino acids. Trimming left V 6 bases short and J 3 bases short, with 8 bases between. Germline V gives CDR1 MNHEY, CDR2 SMNVEV (reference sequence). This table comes from immunoSEQ multiplex PCR, and its TCRdb copy is limited to in-frame clones, with some not included. Of around 41,000 clones listed, 80% to 90% are singletons. The source is a man aged 55-75 years with urothelial cancer. This chain joins TRBV27 and TRBJ1-1; TRBD1 might be the D (6 bases). Sequenced material: PBMCs, taken around atezolizumab (anti-PD-L1) treatment. Here the CDR3 DNA reads TGTGCCAGCAGGGACAGTTACACTGAAGCTTTCTTT. It yields the protein CASRDSYTEAFF.